Sequencing of this TCR beta chain was carried out in a study of tumor-infiltrating lymphocytes in primary liver carcinoma (dated by TCRdb to the late 2010s). For the study in its entirety: Of the five patients, three men and two women aged 30 to 69 years, four had hepatocellular carcinoma and one had combined HCC and intrahepatic cholangiocarcinoma. TCRbeta repertoire sequencing covered 35 or so specimens from 5 patients: around 25 tumor regions, 5 adjacent noncancerous liver tissues and 5 peripheral blood samples. Across five regions of each liver tumor, along with adjacent normal tissue and blood, the study brought together TCRbeta repertoire sequencing, expression microarrays and whole-exome sequencing. The tumors of the five patients were staged as T1-T3 N0M0, with maximum diameters ranging from roughly 4.2 to 10 cm. High reproducibility was observed for the technical replicate repertoires, with mean shared-clone rates approximately 0.92 and correlation coefficients above 0.95. Each sample produced about 3.5 to 7.13 million productive TCRbeta reads, and read depth showed no significant difference between tissue types. Study-wide findings and limitations: Pairs of tumor regions showed greater repertoire overlap (mean around 35%) than tumor-adjacent pairs (about 17%) or tumor-blood pairs (roughly 15%), which is consistent with antigen-driven expansion. Because only the TCR beta chain was sequenced and unpaired alpha chains were not captured, true repertoire diversity is likely underestimated. The top 250 clones accounted for a significantly greater share of the repertoire in tumors than in blood (p = 0.039). Comparison of CD4+ and CD8+ T cell repertoires was precluded by the use of bulk unsorted samples. Only 4 or 5 patients were included in the study, and the authors note that the findings should be validated in a larger study.

Total RNA and DNA were co-extracted without cell sorting from 20-30 mg of bulk tissue using the AllPrep DNA/RNA mini kit. Surgical resection was performed in China between late 2015 and 2016 on several patients with histopathologically diagnosed primary liver carcinoma. At the time of sampling, the patients were treatment-naive and had chronic HBV infection. Each fresh piece of tumor and adjacent tissue was cut in two, with one half stored in RNAlater at -80 degrees C and the other half sent for histology. From its cysteine to its phenylalanine, the CDR3 spans 13 amino acids. The entry retains the CDR3 DNA only, 39 bases that are in frame from base 1. The germline V gene (reference sequence) sets CDR1 to SEHNR and CDR2 to FQNEAQ. In the case of this clonotype: Its antigen is unknown. The junction departs from the called germline gene at one end, perhaps through a read error.

Starting from approximately 500 ng total RNA, TCRbeta-specific cDNA was produced by reverse transcription with a constant-region primer and ProtoScript II reverse transcriptase. The TCRbeta libraries were prepared through three rounds of nested multiplex PCR following a slightly modified ARM-PCR procedure. The first two PCR rounds used multiplex TRBV1-TRBV30 forward primers with a Cbeta reverse primer, each for roughly 10 cycles. Sample barcodes and Illumina adapters were attached in a final 25-cycle PCR using Deep VentR polymerase. Amplicons of 200-500 bp were gel-purified with a QIAquick gel extraction kit before sequencing. The TCRbeta amplicons were sequenced with 250-bp paired-end reads on an Illumina HiSeq 2500. For the original study's pipeline: Reads were quality-trimmed with Trimmomatic v0.33, and paired reads were merged with FLASH v1.2.11 to recover full CDR3 sequences. V, D and J germline segments were assigned to the rearranged TCRbeta sequences using MiGEC v1.2.1b. Clonotype statistics, along with Shannon-Wiener diversity indices, were calculated using VDJtools v1.0.0. Except for diversity analysis, only the 250 most abundant clonotypes of each sample were used in subsequent analyses to reduce sampling bias. TCRdb reran the public reads through fastp at Q25 and MiXCR, keeping productive beta chains. Each entry merges the rows of one CDR3 protein and shows their most common DNA and genes. What appears here as the V and J calls and clone size reflects TCRdb's work, not the paper's. Present in this sample are some 95,000 distinct CDR3 sequences, less than 75% of which were seen just once. The ten largest make up around 30% of the sample.

Sequences were obtained from tumor-adjacent normal liver tissue. The sequence is built from TRBV7-9 and TRBJ2-3; the D element could tentatively be TRBD1 or TRBD2, as 5 bases agree for each. This TCR was sampled from a man aged 35-49 years with primary liver carcinoma and hepatitis B virus infection. The CDR3 corresponds to CASKSGATDMQYF. The sequenced DNA is TGTGCCAGCAAATCCGGGGCGACAGATATGCAGTATTTT.